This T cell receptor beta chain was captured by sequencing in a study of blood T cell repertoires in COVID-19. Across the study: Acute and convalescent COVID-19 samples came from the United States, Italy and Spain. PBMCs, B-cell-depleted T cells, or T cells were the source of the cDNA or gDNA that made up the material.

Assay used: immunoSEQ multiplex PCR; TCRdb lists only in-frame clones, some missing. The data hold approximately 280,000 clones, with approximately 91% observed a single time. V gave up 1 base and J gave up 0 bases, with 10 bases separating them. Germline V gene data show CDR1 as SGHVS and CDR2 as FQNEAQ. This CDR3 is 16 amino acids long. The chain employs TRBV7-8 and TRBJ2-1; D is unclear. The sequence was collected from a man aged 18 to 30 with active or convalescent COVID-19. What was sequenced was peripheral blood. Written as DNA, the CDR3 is TGTGCCAGCAGCTTAGGCAGGTTCAGCTCCTACAATGAGCAGTTCTTC. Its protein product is CASSLGRFSSYNEQFF.